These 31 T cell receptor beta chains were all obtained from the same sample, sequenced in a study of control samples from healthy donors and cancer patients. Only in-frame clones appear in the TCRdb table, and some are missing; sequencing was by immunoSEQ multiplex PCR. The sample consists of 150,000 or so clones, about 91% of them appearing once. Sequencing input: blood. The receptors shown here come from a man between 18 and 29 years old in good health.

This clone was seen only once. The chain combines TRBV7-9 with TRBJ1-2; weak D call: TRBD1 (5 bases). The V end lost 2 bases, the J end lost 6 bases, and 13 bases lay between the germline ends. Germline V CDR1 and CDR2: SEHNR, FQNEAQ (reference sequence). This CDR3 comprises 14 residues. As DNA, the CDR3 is TGTGCCAGCAGCTTAACAAGACAGTTACATGGCTACACCTTC. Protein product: CASSLTRQLHGYTF.

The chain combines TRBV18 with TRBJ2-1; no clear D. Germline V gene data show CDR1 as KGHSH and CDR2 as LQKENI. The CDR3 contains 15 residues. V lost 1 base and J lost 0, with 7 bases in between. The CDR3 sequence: CASSPLRSSYNEQFF. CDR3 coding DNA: TGTGCCAGCTCACCACTGCGGAGCTCCTACAATGAGCAGTTCTTC.

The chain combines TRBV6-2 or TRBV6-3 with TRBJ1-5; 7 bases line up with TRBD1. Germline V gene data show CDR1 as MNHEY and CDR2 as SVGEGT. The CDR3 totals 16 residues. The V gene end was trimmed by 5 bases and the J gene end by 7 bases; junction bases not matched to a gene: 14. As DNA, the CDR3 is TGTGCCAGCAGTCAACCACGGACAGGAAGGGAACAGCCCCAGCATTTT. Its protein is CASSQPRTGREQPQHF.

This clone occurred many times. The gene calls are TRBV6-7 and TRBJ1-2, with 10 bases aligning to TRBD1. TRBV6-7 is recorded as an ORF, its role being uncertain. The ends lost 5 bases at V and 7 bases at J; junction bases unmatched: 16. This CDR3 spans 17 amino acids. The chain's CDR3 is CASSPTYLRQGAGGYTF. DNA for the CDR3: TGTGCCAGCAGTCCAACTTACCTCCGACAGGGGGCTGGTGGCTACACCTTC.

The CDR3 is CASSLGLAGVGELFF. The CDR3 nucleotides are TGTGCCAGCAGCTTAGGACTAGCGGGGGTCGGGGAGCTGTTTTTT. The chain employs TRBV7-7 and TRBJ2-2; 12 nucleotides line up with TRBD2. The J segment lost 7 bases and the V segment lost 1 base, leaving 1 base of the junction unmatched. CDR1 SSHAT and CDR2 FNYEAQ come from the germline V gene (reference sequence). CDR3 length: 15 amino acids. The full variable domain, in which reference TRBV7-7 and TRBJ2-2 provide the parts outside the CDR3, is GAGVSQSPRYKVTKRGQDVTLRCDPISSHATLYWYQQALGQGPEFLTYFNYEAQPDKSGLPSDRFSAERPEGSISTLTIQRTEQRDSAMYRCASSLGLAGVGELFFGEGSRLTVL.

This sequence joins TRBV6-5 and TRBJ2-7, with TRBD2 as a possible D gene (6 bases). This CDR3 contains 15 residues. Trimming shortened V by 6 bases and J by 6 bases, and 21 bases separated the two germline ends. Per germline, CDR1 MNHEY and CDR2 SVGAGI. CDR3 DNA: TGTGCCAGCAGCCGCCCCCGGGCGGGGAAGGGCGAGCAGTACTTC. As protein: CASSRPRAGKGEQYF.

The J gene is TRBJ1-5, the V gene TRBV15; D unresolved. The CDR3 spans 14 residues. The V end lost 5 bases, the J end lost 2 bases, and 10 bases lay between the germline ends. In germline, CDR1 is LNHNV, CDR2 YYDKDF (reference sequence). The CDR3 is CATSPGYGNQPQHF. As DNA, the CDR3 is TGTGCCACCAGCCCGGGGTACGGCAATCAGCCCCAGCATTTT.

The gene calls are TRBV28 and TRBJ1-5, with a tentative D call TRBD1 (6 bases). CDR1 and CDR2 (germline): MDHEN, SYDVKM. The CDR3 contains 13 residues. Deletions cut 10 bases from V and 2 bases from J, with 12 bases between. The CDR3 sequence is CATKTGGNQPQHF. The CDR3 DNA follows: TGTGCCACTAAGACAGGAGGCAATCAGCCCCAGCATTTT.

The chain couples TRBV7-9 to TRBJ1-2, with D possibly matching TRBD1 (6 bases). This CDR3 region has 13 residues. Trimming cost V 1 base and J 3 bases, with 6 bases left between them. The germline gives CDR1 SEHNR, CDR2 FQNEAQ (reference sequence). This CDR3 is CASSLDRDYGYTF. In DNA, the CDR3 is TGTGCCAGCAGCTTAGACAGGGACTATGGCTACACCTTC.

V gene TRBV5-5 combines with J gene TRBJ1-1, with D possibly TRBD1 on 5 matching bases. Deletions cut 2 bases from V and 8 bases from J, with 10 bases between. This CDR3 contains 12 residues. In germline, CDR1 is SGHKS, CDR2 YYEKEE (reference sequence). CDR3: CASSFYRGEAFF. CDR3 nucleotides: TGTGCCAGCAGCTTCTACCGGGGGGAAGCTTTCTTT.

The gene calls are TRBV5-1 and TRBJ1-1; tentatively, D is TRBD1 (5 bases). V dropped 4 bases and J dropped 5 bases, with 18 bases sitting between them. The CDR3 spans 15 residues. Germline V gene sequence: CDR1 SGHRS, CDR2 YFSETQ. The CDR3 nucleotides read TGCGCCAGCAGCGCCTATTCCAGGGCGTTAACTGAAGCTTTCTTT. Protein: CASSAYSRALTEAFF.

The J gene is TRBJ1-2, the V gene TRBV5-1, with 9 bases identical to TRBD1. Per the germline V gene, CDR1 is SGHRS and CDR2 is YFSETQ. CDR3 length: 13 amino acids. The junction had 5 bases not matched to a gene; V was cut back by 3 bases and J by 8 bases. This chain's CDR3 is CASSSWTGDGYTF. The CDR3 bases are TGCGCCAGCAGCTCCTGGACAGGGGACGGCTACACCTTC.

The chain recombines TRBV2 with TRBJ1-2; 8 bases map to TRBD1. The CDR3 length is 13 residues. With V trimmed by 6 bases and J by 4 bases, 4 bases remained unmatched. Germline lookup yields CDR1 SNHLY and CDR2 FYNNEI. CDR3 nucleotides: TGTGCCAGCAGAGCTGGACAGGGCTATGGCTACACCTTC. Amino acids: CASRAGQGYGYTF.

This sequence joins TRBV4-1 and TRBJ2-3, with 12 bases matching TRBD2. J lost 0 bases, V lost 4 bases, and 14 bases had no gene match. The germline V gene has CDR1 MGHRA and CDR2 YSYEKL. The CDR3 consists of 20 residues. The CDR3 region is CASSPFSLTSGGSSTDTQYF. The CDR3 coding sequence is TGCGCCAGCAGCCCCTTTTCGTTAACTAGCGGGGGGTCTAGCACAGATACGCAGTATTTT.

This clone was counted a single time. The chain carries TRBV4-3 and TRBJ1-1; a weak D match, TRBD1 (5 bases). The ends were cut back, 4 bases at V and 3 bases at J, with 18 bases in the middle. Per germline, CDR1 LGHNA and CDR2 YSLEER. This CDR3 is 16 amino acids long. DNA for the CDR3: TGCGCCAGCAGCCCAAAGGTCTCTCTAGGGGACACTGAAGCTTTCTTT. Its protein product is CASSPKVSLGDTEAFF.

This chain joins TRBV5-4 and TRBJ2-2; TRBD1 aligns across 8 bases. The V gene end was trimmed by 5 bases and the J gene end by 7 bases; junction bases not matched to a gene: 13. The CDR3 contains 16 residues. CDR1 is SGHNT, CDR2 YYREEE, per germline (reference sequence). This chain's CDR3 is CASRADRGSLGGELFF. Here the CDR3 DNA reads TGTGCCAGCAGAGCTGACAGGGGAAGTTTGGGCGGGGAGCTGTTTTTT.

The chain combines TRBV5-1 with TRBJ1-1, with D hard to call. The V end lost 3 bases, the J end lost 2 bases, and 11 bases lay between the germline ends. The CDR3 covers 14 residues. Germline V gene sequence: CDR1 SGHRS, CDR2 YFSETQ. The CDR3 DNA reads TGCGCCAGCAGCTCCCCCCCCGGTAACACTGAAGCTTTCTTT. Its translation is CASSSPPGNTEAFF.

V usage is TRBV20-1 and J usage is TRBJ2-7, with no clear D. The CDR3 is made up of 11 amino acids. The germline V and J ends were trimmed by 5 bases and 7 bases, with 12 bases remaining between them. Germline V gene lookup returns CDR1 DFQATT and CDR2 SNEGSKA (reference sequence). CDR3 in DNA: TGCAGTGCTCGATCAACCCGGGAGCAGTACTTC. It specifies CSARSTREQYF.

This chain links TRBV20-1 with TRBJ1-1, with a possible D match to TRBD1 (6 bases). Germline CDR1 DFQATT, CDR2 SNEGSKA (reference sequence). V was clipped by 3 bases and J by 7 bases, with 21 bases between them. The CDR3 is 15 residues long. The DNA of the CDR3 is TGCAGTGCTAGTAGCGGGACACAGGGTATGGGTGAAGCTTTCTTT. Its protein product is CSASSGTQGMGEAFF.

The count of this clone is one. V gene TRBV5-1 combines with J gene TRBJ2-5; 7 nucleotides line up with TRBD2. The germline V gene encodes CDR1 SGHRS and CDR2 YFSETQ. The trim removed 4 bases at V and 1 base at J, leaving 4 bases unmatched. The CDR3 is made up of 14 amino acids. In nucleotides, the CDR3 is TGCGCCAGCAGCACCTCTAGCGGCCAAGAGACCCAGTACTTC. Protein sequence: CASSTSSGQETQYF. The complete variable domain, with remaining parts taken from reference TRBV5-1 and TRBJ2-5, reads KAGVTQTPRYLIKTRGQQVTLSCSPISGHRSVSWYQQTPGQGLQFLFEYFSETQRNKGNFPGRFSGRQFSNSRSEMNVSTLELGDSALYLCASSTSSGQETQYFGPGTRLLVL.

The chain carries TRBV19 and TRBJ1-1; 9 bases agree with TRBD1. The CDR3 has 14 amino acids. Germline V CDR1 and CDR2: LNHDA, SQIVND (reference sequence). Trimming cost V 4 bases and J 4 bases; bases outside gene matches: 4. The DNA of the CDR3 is TGTGCCAGTAGTACGGGACAGGGCGTCACTGAAGCTTTCTTT. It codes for CASSTGQGVTEAFF.

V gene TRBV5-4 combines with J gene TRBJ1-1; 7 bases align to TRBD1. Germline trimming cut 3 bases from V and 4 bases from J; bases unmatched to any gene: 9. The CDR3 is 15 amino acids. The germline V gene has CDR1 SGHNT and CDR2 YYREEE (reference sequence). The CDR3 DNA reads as TGTGCCAGCAGCTCACCAGGGGGTTCGGGCACTGAAGCTTTCTTT. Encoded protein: CASSSPGGSGTEAFF.

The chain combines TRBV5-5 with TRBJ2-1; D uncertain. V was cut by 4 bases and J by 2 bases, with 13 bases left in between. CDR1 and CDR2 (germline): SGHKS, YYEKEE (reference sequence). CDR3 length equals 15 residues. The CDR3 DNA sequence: TGTGCCAGCAGCATCGACTCTGGACCCTACAATGAGCAGTTCTTC. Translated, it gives CASSIDSGPYNEQFF.

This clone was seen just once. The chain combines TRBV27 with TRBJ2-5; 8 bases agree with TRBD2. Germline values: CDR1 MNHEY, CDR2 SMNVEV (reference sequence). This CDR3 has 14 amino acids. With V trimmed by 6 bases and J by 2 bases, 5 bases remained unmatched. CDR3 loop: CASSYRGGQETQYF. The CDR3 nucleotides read TGTGCCAGCAGCTATCGGGGGGGGCAAGAGACCCAGTACTTC.

This CDR3 reads CASSQFRTGTYNEQFF. CDR3 sequence (DNA): TGCGCCAGCAGCCAATTTCGGACAGGGACCTACAATGAGCAGTTCTTC. The genes are TRBV5-1 and TRBJ2-1; 8 bases agree with TRBD1. With 4 bases clipped from V and 2 bases from J, the junction kept 8 bases outside the gene matches. The CDR3 is 16 residues long. CDR1 and CDR2 from the germline V gene are SGHRS and YFSETQ.

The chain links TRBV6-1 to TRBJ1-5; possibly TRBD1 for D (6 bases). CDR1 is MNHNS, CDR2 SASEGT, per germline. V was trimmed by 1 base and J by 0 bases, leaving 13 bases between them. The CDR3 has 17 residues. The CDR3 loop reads CASSEGGRGYSNQPQHF. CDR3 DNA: TGTGCCAGCAGTGAAGGCGGCAGGGGTTATAGCAATCAGCCCCAGCATTTT.

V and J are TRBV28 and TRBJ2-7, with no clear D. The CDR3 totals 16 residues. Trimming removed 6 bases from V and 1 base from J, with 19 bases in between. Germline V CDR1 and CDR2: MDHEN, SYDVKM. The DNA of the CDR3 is TGTGCCAGCAGACACCGGATTGAGGCTGGATCCTACGAGCAGTACTTC. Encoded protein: CASRHRIEAGSYEQYF. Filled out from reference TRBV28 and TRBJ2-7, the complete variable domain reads DVKVTQSSRYLVKRTGEKVFLECVQDMDHENMFWYRQDPGLGLRLIYFSYDVKMKEKGDIPEGYSVSREKKERFSLILESASTNQTSMYLCASRHRIEAGSYEQYFGPGTRLTVT.

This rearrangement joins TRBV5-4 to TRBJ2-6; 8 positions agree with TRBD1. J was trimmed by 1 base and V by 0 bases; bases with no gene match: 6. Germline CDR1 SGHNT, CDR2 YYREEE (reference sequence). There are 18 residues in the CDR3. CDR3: CASSLGPGGGSGANVLTF. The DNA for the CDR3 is TGTGCCAGCAGCTTGGGTCCAGGGGGCGGGTCTGGGGCCAACGTCCTGACTTTC.

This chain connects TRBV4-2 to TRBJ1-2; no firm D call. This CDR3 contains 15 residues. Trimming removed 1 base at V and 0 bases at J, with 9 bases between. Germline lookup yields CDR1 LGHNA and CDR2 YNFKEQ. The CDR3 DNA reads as TGTGCCAGCAGCCAAGTAGGTAGAGCTAACTATGGCTACACCTTC. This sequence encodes CASSQVGRANYGYTF.

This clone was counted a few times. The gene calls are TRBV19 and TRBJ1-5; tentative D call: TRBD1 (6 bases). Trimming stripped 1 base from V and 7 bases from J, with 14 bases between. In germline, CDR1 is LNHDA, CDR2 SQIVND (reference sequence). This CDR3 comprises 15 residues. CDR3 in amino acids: CASSIAGAGNQPQHF. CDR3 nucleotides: TGTGCCAGTAGTATAGCGGGGGCGGGGAACCAGCCCCAGCATTTT.

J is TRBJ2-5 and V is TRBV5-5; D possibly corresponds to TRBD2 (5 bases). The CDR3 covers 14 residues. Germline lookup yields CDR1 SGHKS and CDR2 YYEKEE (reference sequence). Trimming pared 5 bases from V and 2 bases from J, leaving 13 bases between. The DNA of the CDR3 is TGTGCCAGCAGATGGGTAGGGAGACAAGAGACCCAGTACTTC. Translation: CASRWVGRQETQYF.